This T cell receptor beta chain appears in the sequencing data of a study of blood T cell repertoires in COVID-19. Study in general: From T cells, B-cell-depleted T cells, or PBMCs came the material, which was cDNA or gDNA.

Participants' reported clinical history set cohort assignment. In the original processing: Using reference gene primer amplification, nucleated cell counts were estimated. Data came from immunoSEQ multiplex PCR; TCRdb stores just in-frame clones and leaves some out. The D gene and trimming were derived from the DNA, and the V and J assignments and clone size from that table. This table has fewer than 200,000 clones, around 80% appearing once. The ends lost 4 bases at V and 6 bases at J; junction bases unmatched: 8. From germline, CDR1 is SEHNR and CDR2 FQNEAQ (reference sequence). The CDR3 is 15 residues long.

The V call is TRBV7-9, the J call TRBJ2-1; the match to TRBD2 covers 8 bases. The clonotype comes from a woman between 50 and 59 years old in a cohort exposed to, infected with or recovered from COVID-19 (not recorded which). Sequencing was done on a sample of PBMCs or T cells enriched from blood (not recorded which). The CDR3 DNA follows: TGTGCCAGCAGCTCAGGCAGGACTAGCATCAATGAGCAGTTCTTC. This encodes CASSSGRTSINEQFF.